This entry lists 32 T cell receptor beta chains sequenced from one sample in a study of Graves' ophthalmopathy and Graves' hyperthyroidism. Amplification targeted the TCR beta CDR3 regions, with RNA transcripts as the source material. HTBI primers were employed in first-round RT-PCR, then a second-round multiplex PCR followed. One entry per CDR3 protein, called by TCRdb with MiXCR from the multiplex PCR reads. The repertoire consists of about 400,000 distinct CDR3 sequences, with around 17% occurring once and the leading ten covering about 1.6%. The sequencing input was peripheral blood. These receptors were taken from a woman under 30 with Graves' ophthalmopathy.

In this sample, this clonotype turned up many times. V is TRBV29-1 and J is TRBJ1-1, with D possibly matching TRBD1 (6 bases). V was cut by 6 bases and J by 5 bases, with 16 bases left in between. In germline, CDR1 is SQVTM, CDR2 ANQGSEA. The CDR3 totals 13 residues. This chain's CDR3 is CSVSGGQWTEAFF. CDR3 in DNA: TGCAGCGTATCCGGGGGCCAGTGGACTGAAGCTTTCTTT.

This clonotype was found a few times. This chain uses TRBV28 with TRBJ1-1; D ambiguous. CDR3 size: 14 residues. Trimming removed 2 bases from V and 2 bases from J, with 9 bases in between. Germline V gene data show CDR1 as MDHEN and CDR2 as SYDVKM. The DNA of the CDR3 is TGTGCCAGCAGTTTAGTTTCTCCTAACACTGAAGCTTTCTTT. This translates into CASSLVSPNTEAFF.

This clonotype appeared many times. The V and J genes are TRBV20-1 and TRBJ2-7; no clear D gene. The length of the CDR3 is 14 residues. V was shortened by 4 bases and J by 2 bases, with 15 bases between the two germline ends. The germline V gene has CDR1 DFQATT and CDR2 SNEGSKA (reference sequence). CDR3 loop: CSATRAVSAYEQYF. The CDR3 bases are TGCAGTGCTACTAGAGCCGTTTCTGCCTACGAGCAGTACTTC.

This clonotype was found many times. The rearrangement joins TRBV27 to TRBJ1-6; D is perhaps TRBD1 (6 bases). The CDR3 length is 16 residues. V was cut by 6 bases and J by 7 bases, with 19 bases left in between. The germline V gene encodes CDR1 MNHEY and CDR2 SMNVEV (reference sequence). This CDR3 is CASSLSLPGANSPLHF. CDR3 DNA: TGTGCCAGCAGCCTATCCCTTCCGGGGGCAAATTCACCCCTCCACTTT.

In this sample, this clonotype turned up many times. The chain uses TRBV20-1 and TRBJ1-1; D ambiguous. The CDR3 sequence is 13 residues long. Trimming removed 5 bases at V and 0 bases at J, with 10 bases between. CDR1 and CDR2 (germline): DFQATT, SNEGSKA (reference sequence). DNA for the CDR3: TGCAGTGCTGTAAAACCCCTGAACACTGAAGCTTTCTTT. This codes for CSAVKPLNTEAFF.

There are many counts of this clonotype. Because it lacks the conserved phenylalanine or tryptophan at the end, this CDR3 is likely a read error. The chain joins TRBV2 to TRBJ1-2; 7 nucleotides align to TRBD1. The germline V gene has CDR1 SNHLY and CDR2 FYNNEI. Trimming at V came to 9 bases and at J to 3 bases, leaving 7 bases not matched to a gene. The CDR3 runs to 13 residues. In DNA, the CDR3 is TGTGCCAGAGGGAAGGGGGCCGACTATGGCTACACCCTC. Translating it yields CARGKGADYGYTL.

This clonotype was recorded at least ten times. This chain uses TRBV28 with TRBJ2-5, with D tentatively TRBD2 (7 bases). V was clipped by 3 bases and J by 4 bases, with 18 bases between them. This CDR3 is 16 amino acids long. Looked up from germline, CDR1 is MDHEN and CDR2 is SYDVKM. CDR3 sequence reads: CASSFLTVGGGETQYF. CDR3 nucleotide sequence: TGTGCCAGCAGTTTTTTGACCGTGGGAGGGGGAGAGACCCAGTACTTC.

The V call is TRBV5-1, the J call TRBJ1-6; a weak D match, TRBD1 (5 bases). Germline V lookup: CDR1 SGHRS, CDR2 YFSETQ. The V and J ends lost 9 bases and 6 bases respectively, with 13 bases between them. This CDR3 spans 13 amino acids. CDR3 protein: CATARGSNSPLHF. The CDR3 bases are TGCGCCACCGCGAGGGGATCTAATTCACCCCTCCACTTT.

This clonotype was observed many times. V usage is TRBV7-9 and J usage is TRBJ1-5; unclear D gene. CDR1 is SEHNR, CDR2 FQNEAQ, per germline (reference sequence). The CDR3 extends over 14 amino acids. The ends were cut back, 5 bases at V and 1 base at J, with 9 bases in the middle. The CDR3 DNA sequence: TGTGCCAGCAGCCATGGACGGAGCAATCAGCCCCAGCATTTT. This codes for CASSHGRSNQPQHF.

Only a few counts were recorded for this clonotype. The rearrangement links TRBV12-3 or TRBV12-4 to TRBJ1-2, with a tentative D call TRBD1 (6 bases). This CDR3 is 13 amino acids long. V shed 3 bases and J shed 7 bases, with 12 bases lying between them. The CDR3 nucleotides are TGTGCCAGCAGTTTTGGAGGGGGGACTGGCTACACCTTC. Amino acids: CASSFGGGTGYTF.

The table lists this clonotype with many counts. The chain combines TRBV7-2 with TRBJ2-7; TRBD2 is a possible D gene (6 bases). Germline values: CDR1 SGHTA, CDR2 FQGNSA. The CDR3 length is 15 residues. V was pared by 2 bases and J by 6 bases, with 17 bases between. This CDR3 reads CASSLLPGDLGEQYF. The CDR3 coding sequence is TGTGCCAGCAGCTTACTACCGGGAGACTTGGGCGAGCAGTACTTC.

This clonotype was picked up many times. The chain combines TRBV19 with TRBJ1-1; D unresolved. The CDR3 sequence is 12 residues long. V dropped 6 bases and J dropped 1 base, with 6 bases sitting between them. Per germline, CDR1 LNHDA and CDR2 SQIVND (reference sequence). CDR3 DNA: TGTGCCAGTAGACTGGAGAACACTGAAGCTTTCTTT. This gives the protein CASRLENTEAFF. Using reference TRBV19 and TRBJ1-1 for the parts outside the CDR3, the full variable domain is DGGITQSPKYLFRKEGQNVTLSCEQNLNHDAMYWYRQDPGQGLRLIYYSQIVNDFQKGDIAEGYSVSREKKESFPLTVTSAQKNPTAFYLCASRLENTEAFFGQGTRLTVV.

This clonotype was recorded many times. Germline and junction disagree at one end, which may indicate a read error. V and J are TRBV12-3 or TRBV12-4 and TRBJ2-7; a weak D match, TRBD2 (5 bases). CDR3 length: 12 residues. The CDR3 DNA follows: TGTGCCAGCAGTGCAGAGGTTTGGGAGCAGTGCTTC. Its translation is CASSAEVWEQCF.

This clonotype occurred many times. The chain links TRBV7-8 to TRBJ2-1, with unresolved D. The V and J ends lost 1 base and 6 bases respectively, with 7 bases between them. The length of the CDR3 is 13 residues. Germline-derived CDR1 and CDR2 are SGHVS and FQNEAQ. The DNA for the CDR3 is TGTGCCAGCAGCTTAGAAGTGGGCAATGAGCAGTTCTTC. Encoded protein: CASSLEVGNEQFF.

At least ten counts were recorded for this clonotype. The chain has TRBV4-3 and TRBJ1-1, with 9 bases aligning to TRBD1. The CDR3 has 15 residues. Germline CDR1 and CDR2: LGHNA and YSLEER. Germline trimming cut 2 bases from V and 1 base from J; bases unmatched to any gene: 2. This CDR3 is CASSQRTGANTEAFF. CDR3 in DNA: TGCGCCAGCAGCCAACGGACAGGGGCGAACACTGAAGCTTTCTTT.

This clonotype was observed at least ten times. The genes are TRBV5-1 and TRBJ1-1; D ambiguous. Trimming pared 0 bases from V and 10 bases from J, leaving 13 bases between. Germline assignment: CDR1 SGHRS and CDR2 YFSETQ. This CDR3 region has 13 residues. The CDR3 sequence is CASSLAPLRGAFF. In nucleotides, the CDR3 is TGCGCCAGCAGCTTGGCCCCTTTGCGGGGAGCTTTCTTT.

This clonotype was picked up many times. This sequence joins TRBV11-2 and TRBJ2-5, with D possibly being TRBD1 (6 bases). Trimming shortened V by 3 bases and J by 0 bases, and 17 bases separated the two germline ends. Germline V gene sequence: CDR1 SGHAT, CDR2 FQNNGV. The CDR3 loop spans 17 amino acids. CDR3 in amino acids: CASSFSNRALYQETQYF. Here the CDR3 DNA reads TGTGCCAGCAGCTTTTCCAACAGGGCCCTATACCAAGAGACCCAGTACTTC.

The CDR3 here is CASSSLGVRWNTEAFF. CDR3 nucleotide sequence: TGTGCCAGCAGTTCATTGGGGGTGCGCTGGAACACTGAAGCTTTCTTT. This chain connects TRBV11-2 to TRBJ1-1; possible D gene TRBD1, 5 bases. V was clipped by 6 bases and J by 1 base, with 18 bases between them. The germline V gene encodes CDR1 SGHAT and CDR2 FQNNGV. There are 16 residues in the CDR3.

This clonotype was seen only a few times. This may come from a read error, since a much larger clone is one base off. This chain links TRBV15 with TRBJ1-1, with unresolved D. The CDR3 consists of 17 residues. Germline V gene lookup returns CDR1 LNHNV and CDR2 YYDKDF (reference sequence). CDR3 protein: CVTSRGPISLGNTEAFF. The CDR3 nucleotides are TGTGTCACCAGCAGAGGCCCGATTTCATTGGGGAACACTGAAGCTTTCTTT.

This clonotype was counted ten times or more. CDR3 amino acids: CASSLGSKAGVYEQYF. The CDR3 nucleotides are TGTGCCAGCAGTTTGGGGTCAAAGGCAGGGGTCTACGAGCAGTACTTC. The V gene is TRBV27, the J gene TRBJ2-7; the D gene is possibly TRBD1 (6 bases). Per the germline V gene, CDR1 is MNHEY and CDR2 is SMNVEV (reference sequence). Trimming cost V 3 bases and J 3 bases, with 18 bases left between them. The CDR3 runs 16 residues.

The table lists this clonotype with a count of one. The V call is TRBV27, the J call TRBJ1-1; D is undetermined. V dropped 7 bases and J dropped 1 base, with 16 bases sitting between them. Germline CDR1 reads MNHEY; CDR2 reads SMNVEV (reference sequence). The CDR3 has 15 residues. The CDR3 reads CASTRSRGPNTEAFF. CDR3 DNA sequence: TGTGCCAGCACCCGGTCGCGGGGTCCGAACACTGAAGCTTTCTTT.

In its sample, this clonotype was seen many times. CDR3 loop: CSARFPGGRETQYF. The CDR3 bases are TGCAGTGCCCGGTTCCCGGGCGGCCGAGAGACCCAGTACTTC. This chain links TRBV20-1 with TRBJ2-5; D unresolved. In germline, CDR1 is DFQATT, CDR2 SNEGSKA (reference sequence). The V end was cut by 6 bases, the J end by 4 bases, with 18 bases between. CDR3 size: 14 residues.

This clonotype was detected ten times or more. This chain joins TRBV28 and TRBJ1-2, with 9 nucleotides matching TRBD1. After removal of 5 bases from V and 2 bases from J, the junction contained 3 bases not matched to a gene. Germline CDR1 is MDHEN and CDR2 is SYDVKM. The CDR3 covers 14 residues. The DNA for the CDR3 is TGTGCCAGCAGTCCGACAGGGGGAAACTATGGCTACACCTTC. Translated: CASSPTGGNYGYTF.

In its sample, this clonotype was seen many times. The gene calls are TRBV11-3 and TRBJ2-7; D may correspond to TRBD1 or TRBD2 (6 bases each). The V gene lost 2 bases and the J gene lost 2 bases, with 16 bases spanning the gap. Germline CDR1 is SGHNT and CDR2 is YENEEA. CDR3 length equals 16 residues. The CDR3 nucleotides are TGTGCCAGCAGCTTAATCGGGGGCCGAAGCCCCTACGAGCAGTACTTC. Amino acids: CASSLIGGRSPYEQYF.

This clonotype appeared many times. V is TRBV18 and J is TRBJ1-5; D is unclear. The V end was cut by 3 bases, the J end by 9 bases, with 12 bases between. CDR3 length equals 13 residues. Germline CDR1 reads KGHSH; CDR2 reads LQKENI. The CDR3 bases are TGTGCCAGCTCACCTTCAAGGGCATGGCCCCAGCATTTT. Translating it yields CASSPSRAWPQHF.

This clonotype occurred many times. The chain combines TRBV12-3 or TRBV12-4 with TRBJ2-7; 9 bases line up with TRBD1. This CDR3 spans 16 amino acids. After removal of 5 bases from V and 1 base from J, the junction contained 9 bases not matched to a gene. The CDR3 nucleotides are TGTGCCAGCAGTGCAACCGGGACAGGGTTTTCCTACGAGCAGTACTTC. Protein product: CASSATGTGFSYEQYF.

This clonotype was counted only a few times. V usage is TRBV4-1 and J usage is TRBJ1-1; TRBD1 is a possible D gene (6 bases). The CDR3 covers 16 residues. V was cut by 0 bases and J by 0 bases, with 11 bases left in between. Germline CDR1 MGHRA, CDR2 YSYEKL. CDR3 bases: TGCGCCAGCAGCCAAGAAAGGGCAGGGGTGAACACTGAAGCTTTCTTT. Amino acid sequence: CASSQERAGVNTEAFF.

This sequence joins TRBV6-5 and TRBJ1-2, with D perhaps matching TRBD1 (5 bases). The V end lost 3 bases, the J end lost 6 bases, and 20 bases lay between the germline ends. Germline loops: CDR1 MNHEY, CDR2 SVGAGI. The CDR3 consists of 16 residues. The CDR3 region is CASSYLGRTGPHGYTF. DNA for the CDR3: TGTGCCAGCAGTTATCTGGGGAGAACAGGTCCCCATGGCTACACCTTC.

This clonotype came up many times. The V gene is TRBV20-1, the J gene TRBJ2-6; D is possibly TRBD2 (6 bases). The V gene lost 3 bases and the J gene lost 0 bases, with 21 bases spanning the gap. CDR1 and CDR2 from the germline V gene are DFQATT and SNEGSKA (reference sequence). There are 19 residues in the CDR3. In DNA, the CDR3 is TGCAGTGCTAGTGACCCGGGACTCACGATCAGCTCTGGGGCCAACGTCCTGACTTTC. Protein: CSASDPGLTISSGANVLTF.

This clonotype was recorded at least ten times. The chain carries TRBV7-2 and TRBJ2-2; D gene ambiguous. This CDR3 has 14 amino acids. Per germline, CDR1 SGHTA and CDR2 FQGNSA. V dropped 5 bases and J dropped 4 bases, with 11 bases sitting between them. CDR3 sequence reads: CASSPRWGTGELFF. The CDR3, as DNA: TGTGCCAGCAGCCCGAGGTGGGGCACCGGGGAGCTGTTTTTT.

This clonotype was found many times. This CDR3 reads CASRPNGTGVSYEQYF. Written as DNA, the CDR3 is TGCGCCAGCAGACCCAACGGGACAGGGGTTTCCTACGAGCAGTACTTC. The chain is built from TRBV5-1 and TRBJ2-7; 10 nucleotides align to TRBD1. CDR1 SGHRS and CDR2 YFSETQ come from the germline V gene. Trimming at V came to 5 bases and at J to 1 base, leaving 9 bases not matched to a gene. The length of the CDR3 is 16 residues.

This clonotype was picked up many times. The chain recombines TRBV9 with TRBJ2-7; possibly TRBD2 for D (5 bases). The CDR3 covers 15 residues. Trimming took 0 bases from V and 0 from J, leaving 10 bases between them. The germline gives CDR1 SGDLS, CDR2 YYNGEE. The CDR3 reads CASSVGQRPSYEQYF. For the CDR3, the DNA is TGTGCCAGCAGCGTAGGTCAGCGGCCCTCCTACGAGCAGTACTTC.